This TCR beta chain was identified during a study of cytomegalovirus exposure and HLA in healthy donors. Study-wide points: Segments of the TCR beta V type were, in most cases, productive about 87% or about 30% of the time in an earlier analysis. The authors enumerated roughly 160 TCR beta chains as linked to cytomegalovirus. Later analysis found that TCR beta chains associated with HLA were more clonally expanded than other, equally common chains.

The CDR3 spans 15 residues. Per germline, CDR1 MNHNY and CDR2 SVGAGI (reference sequence). V lost 10 bases to trimming and J lost 2 bases; unmatched junction nucleotides: 11. Remarks on this clone: Its antigen is not known.

Primers included in the PCR were 60 Vbeta and 13 Jbeta primers. In the source study's methods: Later, some 75 million unique TCR beta chains were counted in an analysis, and some 11 million of them were shared. Only in-frame clones appear in the TCRdb table, and some are missing; sequencing was by immunoSEQ multiplex PCR. V, J and clone size derive from that table, while D and trimming were established from the DNA sequence. This sample has some 120,000 clones, with around four fifths found just once. Sequencing input: PBMCs. The TCR originated in a man younger than 45 in good health and CMV-seropositive. This chain links TRBV6-6 with TRBJ2-3, with 8 bases aligning to TRBD2. As DNA, the CDR3 is TGTGCCACCCAGTGGGCTAGCGGGTTCACAGATACGCAGTATTTT. Its translation: CATQWASGFTDTQYF.